The 2 T cell receptor beta chains reported below all come from one sample, sequenced in a study of T-cell reconstitution after alpha-beta-depleted transplantation in children (dated by TCRdb to between 2015 and 2016). The method was PCR. Instrument used: Illumina HiSeq 2500. TCR library preparation used molecular barcoding, with unique molecular identifiers applied to normalize quantification of the TCRbeta repertoire. In-frame beta chains were kept once TCRdb had trimmed the public reads at Q25 with fastp and called clones with MiXCR. All rows with the same CDR3 protein become a single entry with the most common DNA and genes. A total of 400,000 to 450,000 distinct CDR3 sequences appear in this sample, 43% of them only once. Together, the top ten hold under 35% of the sample. Reading the label with the study, this specimen's treatment or condition is: allogeneic hematopoietic cell transplantation with graft depleted of TCRalphabeta T cells and CD19 B cells.

This specimen consisted of PBMCs, obtained before TCRalphabeta/CD19-depleted stem cell transplant. The receptors here all came from a girl aged 2-9 years with aplastic anemia, due to receive a stem cell transplant.

The chain carries TRBV5-6 and TRBJ1-2; D gene ambiguous. In germline, CDR1 is SGHDT, CDR2 YYEEEE. This CDR3 is 13 amino acids long. Trimming pared 4 bases from V and 7 bases from J, leaving 14 bases between. Here the CDR3 DNA reads TGTGCCAGCAGCCTGACCGGGTTCTTTGGCTACACCTTC. Translation: CASSLTGFFGYTF.

This clonotype appeared many times. V and J are TRBV28 and TRBJ2-5, with D maybe TRBD1 (5 bases). V lost 2 bases and J lost 0, with 10 bases in between. The CDR3 sequence is 15 residues long. Germline CDR1 reads MDHEN; CDR2 reads SYDVKM. CDR3 bases: TGTGCCAGCAGTTTACACCAGGGCAACCAAGAGACCCAGTACTTC. It is translated as CASSLHQGNQETQYF.